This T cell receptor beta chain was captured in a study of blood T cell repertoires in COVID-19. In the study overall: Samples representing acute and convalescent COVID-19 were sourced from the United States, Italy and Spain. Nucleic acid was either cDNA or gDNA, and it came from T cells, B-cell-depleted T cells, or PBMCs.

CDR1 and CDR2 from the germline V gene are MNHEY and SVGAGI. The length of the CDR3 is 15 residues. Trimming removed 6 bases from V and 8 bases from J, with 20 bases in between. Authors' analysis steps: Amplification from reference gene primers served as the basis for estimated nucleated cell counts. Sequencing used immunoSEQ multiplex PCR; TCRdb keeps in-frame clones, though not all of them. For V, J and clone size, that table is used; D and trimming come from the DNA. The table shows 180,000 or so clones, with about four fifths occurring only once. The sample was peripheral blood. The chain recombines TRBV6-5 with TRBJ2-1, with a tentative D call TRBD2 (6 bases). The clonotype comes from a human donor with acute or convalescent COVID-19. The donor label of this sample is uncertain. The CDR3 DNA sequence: TGTGCCAGCAGGGACACCATAACCTGGGGGGATGAGCAGTTCTTC. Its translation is CASRDTITWGDEQFF.